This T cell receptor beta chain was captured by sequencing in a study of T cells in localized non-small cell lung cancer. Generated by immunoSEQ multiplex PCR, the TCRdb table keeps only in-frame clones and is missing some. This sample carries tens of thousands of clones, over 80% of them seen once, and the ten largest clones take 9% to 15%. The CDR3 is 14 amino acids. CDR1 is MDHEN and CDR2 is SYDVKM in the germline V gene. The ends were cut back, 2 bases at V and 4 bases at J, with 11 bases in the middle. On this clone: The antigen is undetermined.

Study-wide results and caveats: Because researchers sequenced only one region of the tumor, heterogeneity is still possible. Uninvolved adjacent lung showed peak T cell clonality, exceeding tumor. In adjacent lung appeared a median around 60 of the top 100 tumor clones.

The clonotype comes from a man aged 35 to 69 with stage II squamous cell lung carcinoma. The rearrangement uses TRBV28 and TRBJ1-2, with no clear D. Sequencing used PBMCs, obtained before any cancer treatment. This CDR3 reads CASSLTDRAYGYTF. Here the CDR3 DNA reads TGTGCCAGCAGTTTAACGGATCGTGCCTATGGCTACACCTTC.